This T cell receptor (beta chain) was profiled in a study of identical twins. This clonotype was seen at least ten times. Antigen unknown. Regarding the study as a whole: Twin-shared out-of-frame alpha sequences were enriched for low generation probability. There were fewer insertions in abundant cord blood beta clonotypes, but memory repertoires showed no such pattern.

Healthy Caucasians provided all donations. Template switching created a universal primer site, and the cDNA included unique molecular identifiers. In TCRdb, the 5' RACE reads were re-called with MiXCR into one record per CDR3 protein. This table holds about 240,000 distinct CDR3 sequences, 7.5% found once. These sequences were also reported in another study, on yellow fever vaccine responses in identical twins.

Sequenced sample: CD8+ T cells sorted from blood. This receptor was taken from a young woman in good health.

The CDR3 loop reads CASSLDRDSEQFF. The CDR3 DNA is TGTGCCAGCAGCCTAGACCGGGACTCCGAGCAGTTCTTC. This chain connects TRBV9 to TRBJ2-1; D might be TRBD2 (6 bases). The CDR3 length is 13 residues. Germline V gene lookup returns CDR1 SGDLS and CDR2 YYNGEE. V shed 4 bases and J shed 10 bases, with 15 bases lying between them.